The TCR beta chain under discussion was sequenced for a study of shared clonotypes between healthy human individuals. Germline V gives CDR1 SGHAT, CDR2 FQDESV (reference sequence). This CDR3 comprises 15 residues. V dropped 8 bases and J dropped 0 bases, with 14 bases sitting between them. For this clone: Its target is not known.

Study results and caveats: Among non-shared clonotypes, generation probabilities were lower than among those shared by all four donors. With few donors, the genetic and exposure-history diversity represented was limited.

Assay execution proceeded at the deep level. Profiled with immunoSEQ multiplex PCR; TCRdb holds only in-frame clones, not every one. Found here are around 1.9 million clones, 90% to 95% of them singletons; the top ten hold less than 2%. Naivety among CD8 cells was defined by CD45RO negativity and positive CCR7 selection, thereby excluding terminally differentiated effector memory CD45RA+ cells. There were only Caucasian adults among the donors, and all lived in Nashville, Tennessee. The genes are TRBV11-1 and TRBJ2-1; D uncertain. This sequence was found in a young man in good health. Some clones in this sample may be carry-over from other donors' samples. Sequenced sample: naive CD8+ T cells from PBMCs. The CDR3 spells CASGSRLFSYNEQFF. The DNA for the CDR3 is TGTGCCAGCGGGTCTAGGCTCTTCTCCTACAATGAGCAGTTCTTC.